This passage covers 20 T cell receptor beta chains from one sample sequenced in a study of cytomegalovirus exposure and HLA in healthy donors. In the PCR, 60 Vbeta and 13 Jbeta primers were used. Method: immunoSEQ multiplex PCR; TCRdb's copy keeps in-frame clones and lacks some. The sample has approximately 59,000 clones, 55% to 75% seen once. The sample comprised PBMCs. All receptors derive from a man aged 35-49 years in good health and CMV-seropositive.

This chain links TRBV19 with TRBJ1-2; no definite D call. This CDR3 contains 14 residues. Trimming pared 8 bases from V and 6 bases from J, leaving 19 bases between. Germline V gene sequence: CDR1 LNHDA, CDR2 SQIVND (reference sequence). As DNA, the CDR3 is TGTGCCAGTTTAAAGGCCCTCGGAGGACATGGCTACACCTTC. Translation: CASLKALGGHGYTF.

The rearrangement uses TRBV7-9 and TRBJ2-7, with 7 bases fitting TRBD2. The V segment lost 3 bases and the J segment 5 bases; nucleotides outside the gene matches: 7. Germline V lookup: CDR1 SEHNR, CDR2 FQNEAQ (reference sequence). The CDR3 runs 14 residues. The CDR3 DNA reads as TGTGCCAGCAGCTTGAGAACGGGGAGGGACGAGCAGTACTTC. This encodes CASSLRTGRDEQYF.

The chain links TRBV9 to TRBJ2-6, with 8 bases matching TRBD1. With 4 bases clipped from V and 12 bases from J, the junction kept 15 bases outside the gene matches. Germline CDR1 reads SGDLS; CDR2 reads YYNGEE. CDR3 length: 16 residues. The CDR3 protein is CASSPRPGQEPPVLTF. Written as DNA, the CDR3 is TGTGCCAGCAGCCCTAGACCGGGACAGGAACCGCCCGTCCTGACTTTC.

The V and J genes are TRBV6-5 and TRBJ1-2; D gene uncertain. Trimming removed 4 bases from V and 7 bases from J, with 16 bases in between. Germline CDR1 reads MNHEY; CDR2 reads SVGAGI. The CDR3 sequence is 14 residues long. CDR3 in amino acids: CASSSASLAGGYTF. The CDR3 DNA sequence: TGTGCCAGCAGTTCAGCCTCACTAGCGGGTGGCTACACCTTC.

The chain carries TRBV11-2 and TRBJ2-5; possibly TRBD1 for D (7 bases). Looked up from germline, CDR1 is SGHAT and CDR2 is FQNNGV. CDR3 length: 15 residues. V shed 5 bases and J shed 5 bases, with 18 bases lying between them. This chain's CDR3 is CASSNQGGVKETQYF. CDR3 DNA: TGTGCCAGCAGCAATCAGGGGGGAGTTAAGGAGACCCAGTACTTC. The full variable domain, completed using reference TRBV11-2 and TRBJ2-5, is EAGVAQSPRYKIIEKRQSVAFWCNPISGHATLYWYQQILGQGPKLLIQFQNNGVVDDSQLPKDRFSAERLKGVDSTLKIQPAKLEDSAVYLCASSNQGGVKETQYFGPGTRLLVL.

The rearrangement uses TRBV6-6 and TRBJ1-1, with D uncertain. V was shortened by 4 bases and J by 5 bases, with 11 bases between the two germline ends. Looked up from germline, CDR1 is MNHNY and CDR2 is SVGAGI (reference sequence). The CDR3 is made up of 13 amino acids. CDR3 residues: CASSFSQWTEAFF. CDR3 DNA sequence: TGTGCCAGCAGTTTCTCACAGTGGACTGAAGCTTTCTTT.

The chain recombines TRBV19 with TRBJ2-4; D call uncertain. The V gene's germline CDR1 is LNHDA and CDR2 SQIVND (reference sequence). CDR3 size: 13 residues. Trimming pared 6 bases from V and 7 bases from J, leaving 13 bases between. The CDR3 loop is CASRSGYRNIQYF. CDR3 coding DNA: TGTGCCAGTAGGTCAGGCTATAGGAACATTCAGTACTTC.

This sequence joins TRBV5-1 and TRBJ1-4; D possibly corresponds to TRBD1 (5 bases). Per germline, CDR1 SGHRS and CDR2 YFSETQ. With 0 bases removed from V and 8 bases from J, the gap between germline ends came to 14 bases. The CDR3 runs to 15 residues. The CDR3: CASSLVGRVEEKLFF. The CDR3 DNA follows: TGCGCCAGCAGCTTGGTCGGCAGGGTCGAGGAAAAACTGTTTTTT.

The V call is TRBV6-4, the J call TRBJ1-2; the D gene is possibly TRBD1 (6 bases). V lost 6 bases, J lost 2 bases, and 19 bases lay in between. The V gene's germline CDR1 is MRHNA and CDR2 SNTAGT. The CDR3 has 16 residues. In nucleotides, the CDR3 is TGTGCCAGCAGCCTACCTCGGACAGCTCCGAACTATGGCTACACCTTC. This gives the protein CASSLPRTAPNYGYTF.

V usage is TRBV23-1 and J usage is TRBJ2-3; 7 nucleotides agree with TRBD2. TRBV23-1 is marked as an open reading frame, function uncertain. V lost 2 bases, J lost 0 bases, and 8 bases stayed unmatched. The CDR3 is 17 amino acids. CDR3 in DNA: TGCGCCAGCAGTCAAAAGTATGGCGGGAGAAGCACAGATACGCAGTATTTT. This gives the protein CASSQKYGGRSTDTQYF.

This clone was detected only a few times. CDR3 nucleotides: TGCGCCAGCAGCCAAGGGCAGGGTAATGAAAAACTGTTTTTT. This sequence encodes CASSQGQGNEKLFF. The chain joins TRBV4-1 to TRBJ1-4; TRBD1 is a possible D gene (5 bases). Germline lookup yields CDR1 MGHRA and CDR2 YSYEKL. CDR3 size: 14 residues. Trimming removed 1 base from V and 4 bases from J, with 7 bases in between.

V is TRBV13 and J is TRBJ2-5; D not certain. Trimming cost V 2 bases and J 5 bases, with 15 bases left between them. The CDR3 has 15 residues. Germline CDR1 PRHDT, CDR2 FYEKMQ (reference sequence). The CDR3 spells CASSLSGPAWETQYF. As DNA, the CDR3 is TGTGCCAGCAGCTTATCAGGCCCGGCTTGGGAGACCCAGTACTTC.

This clone was seen only a few times. The chain couples TRBV19 to TRBJ2-4; D is possibly TRBD2 (5 bases). Germline V gene lookup returns CDR1 LNHDA and CDR2 SQIVND (reference sequence). V was cut by 3 bases and J by 8 bases, with 14 bases left in between. This CDR3 region has 14 residues. The CDR3 is CASSIGDYSDIQYF. CDR3 DNA: TGTGCCAGTAGTATCGGCGACTACTCTGACATTCAGTACTTC. Drawing the rest from reference TRBV19 and TRBJ2-4, the complete variable domain is DGGITQSPKYLFRKEGQNVTLSCEQNLNHDAMYWYRQDPGQGLRLIYYSQIVNDFQKGDIAEGYSVSREKKESFPLTVTSAQKNPTAFYLCASSIGDYSDIQYFGAGTRLSVL.

This clone has only one observation. The J gene is TRBJ2-1, the V gene TRBV9; 10 bases agree with TRBD1. The germline V gene has CDR1 SGDLS and CDR2 YYNGEE. This CDR3 has 14 amino acids. The V gene end was trimmed by 4 bases and the J gene end by 8 bases; junction bases not matched to a gene: 6. CDR3 DNA sequence: TGTGCCAGCAGCAAGGGGACAGGGGTGGATGAGCAGTTCTTC. This codes for CASSKGTGVDEQFF. The variable domain in full, with the rest retrieved from reference TRBV9 and TRBJ2-1, is DSGVTQTPKHLITATGQRVTLRCSPRSGDLSVYWYQQSLDQGLQFLIQYYNGEERAKGNILERFSAQQFPDLHSELNLSSLELGDSALYFCASSKGTGVDEQFFGPGTRLTVL.

The gene calls are TRBV19 and TRBJ1-3, with a possible D match to TRBD1 (5 bases). This CDR3 region has 12 residues. From germline, CDR1 is LNHDA and CDR2 SQIVND (reference sequence). Trimming left V 10 bases short and J 3 bases short, with 10 bases between. The CDR3 DNA sequence: TGTGCCACCCAGACAGATGGAAACACCATATATTTT. Amino acid sequence: CATQTDGNTIYF. Supplemented by reference TRBV19 and TRBJ1-3, the full variable domain reads DGGITQSPKYLFRKEGQNVTLSCEQNLNHDAMYWYRQDPGQGLRLIYYSQIVNDFQKGDIAEGYSVSREKKESFPLTVTSAQKNPTAFYLCATQTDGNTIYFGEGSWLTVV.

CDR3 bases: TGCGCCAGCAGCCGAACTCCACTAGCGGGAGTTAATGAGCAGTTCTTC. Translating it yields CASSRTPLAGVNEQFF. J is TRBJ2-1 and V is TRBV4-1; TRBD2 matches 11 bases. V was clipped by 4 bases and J by 7 bases; unmatched bases: 9. The CDR3 has 16 residues. Germline V lookup: CDR1 MGHRA, CDR2 YSYEKL.

The chain employs TRBV2 and TRBJ2-7, with 7 bases lining up with TRBD2. With 3 bases clipped from V and 1 base from J, the junction kept 6 bases outside the gene matches. Germline CDR1 SNHLY, CDR2 FYNNEI. The CDR3 sequence is 15 residues long. Here the CDR3 DNA reads TGTGCCAGCAGTGAGAGGGCGGGAGCATCCTACGAGCAGTACTTC. It yields the protein CASSERAGASYEQYF. The variable domain in full, with the rest retrieved from reference TRBV2 and TRBJ2-7, is EPEVTQTPSHQVTQMGQEVILRCVPISNHLYFYWYRQILGQKVEFLVSFYNNEISEKSEIFDDQFSVERPDGSNFTLKIRSTKLEDSAMYFCASSERAGASYEQYFGPGTRLTVT.

This clone has only a few counts. The V and J genes are TRBV29-1 and TRBJ1-2, with TRBD1 matching over 10 bases. The CDR3 spans 13 residues. The germline gives CDR1 SQVTM, CDR2 ANQGSEA. V lost 3 bases, J lost 8 bases, and 6 bases stayed unmatched. CDR3 coding DNA: TGCAGCGTTGATGGACAGGGGGTCTTGGGCTACACCTTC. As protein: CSVDGQGVLGYTF.

This clone was detected only a few times. This sequence joins TRBV5-4 and TRBJ1-4; D possibly corresponds to TRBD1 (5 bases). The V gene lost 2 bases and the J gene lost 4 bases, with 9 bases spanning the gap. Germline CDR1 SGHNT, CDR2 YYREEE (reference sequence). The CDR3 is 14 residues long. The chain's CDR3 is CASSFGTGNEKLFF. The CDR3 nucleotides read TGTGCCAGCAGCTTTGGTACAGGTAATGAAAAACTGTTTTTT.

The rearrangement links TRBV4-3 to TRBJ1-1, with D maybe TRBD1 (6 bases). The germline V gene has CDR1 LGHNA and CDR2 YSLEER. Trimming took 2 bases from V and 8 from J, leaving 15 bases between them. CDR3 length equals 14 residues. The CDR3 sequence: CASSQSLWGPEAFF. The CDR3, as DNA: TGCGCCAGCAGCCAATCCTTGTGGGGGCCCGAAGCTTTCTTT.